Sequencing of this T cell receptor (beta chain) was carried out in a study of cytomegalovirus exposure and HLA in healthy donors (dated by TCRdb to 2015 to 2018). Broadly, across the study: According to an earlier analysis of a few hundred of the donors, about 179 million T cells yielded roughly 110 million unique TCR beta sequences and around 280 Gb of sequence data. An early release that covered about 640 HLA-typed donors contained about 300 gigabases of sequencing data and 75 million to 100 million unique TCR sequences. Among the approximately 420 genotyped donors, around 81% belonged to the genetic ancestry cluster associated with self-reported Caucasian donors. The study aimed to test whether signatures of past pathogen exposure could be identified by cataloging public T cell receptors. The T cell repertoires of around 670 subjects were profiled by immunosequencing and related to cytomegalovirus serostatus. In addition to the first cohort of approximately 650 subjects, a separate validation cohort of over 90 different subjects was used. The study combined high-throughput TCR immunosequencing, statistical association of individual TCRs with disease status, and machine learning to predict cytomegalovirus infection status. A later analysis re-examined previously published TCR beta repertoires from hundreds of donors and added high-resolution HLA genotyping to investigate patterns of TCR occurrence. In the later analysis, no new phenotypic data were used to find candidate immune exposures; instead, reliance was placed on TCR beta sequences and their occurrence across donors. In an earlier analysis of about 590 of the donors, high-throughput TCR beta sequencing was used to judge whether each TCR beta V gene segment behaved as functional or pseudogenic. Donor age, sex, ethnicity and CMV serostatus were compiled alongside the repertoire data. Genome-wide SNP genotypes for about 65% of the 666 donors were used in a later genetic analysis, which treated that subset as a discovery cohort. Every repertoire in the discovery cohort had been generated on one and the same sequencing platform. Class I and class II HLA loci were covered by the typing at four-digit resolution. Typing coverage differed by locus: A, B, C, DRB1 and DQB1 were typed in about 629-640 donors, DQA1 in approximately 520, DPA1 in around 580, and DPB1 in 450 to 490. Because of strong linkage in the cohort, five DR-DQ haplotypes were treated as single units for association and clustering. On average, 235,054 unique TCR beta nucleotide sequences were sequenced per donor among about 400 genotyped donors of the cohort, with roughly 18% of those sequences being non-productive. General study outcomes and caveats: The authors suggested that the approach could potentially be extended to other disease states and immunological phenotypes. Linkage disequilibrium might explain the correlated functional status among segregating V segments, but an unknown experimental factor could not be ruled out. A further reported finding was that TCR beta sequences accurately predicted the HLA-A and HLA-B alleles for most subjects in the first cohort. A cluster of highly shared sequence variants was judged likely to be a technical artifact of the sequencing pipeline. According to a later analysis, most CMV-associated TCR beta chains appeared to be HLA-restricted, and the HLA associations seemed to be driven largely by CMV exposure. A total of 150 to 200 TCR beta chains were listed by the study as associated with cytomegalovirus. Across donors, most TCR sequences were observed very rarely, whereas some public TCRs were present in many individuals. Compared with equally common non-associated chains, HLA-associated TCR beta chains in a later analysis were more clonally expanded and had lower generation probabilities. A later analysis associated about 17,000 TCR beta sequences with specific HLA alleles at a false discovery rate of 0.05. V-gene and J-gene trimming of TCR beta chains was associated with a missense DCLRE1C variant in a later genetic analysis, and the association was replicated in an independent cohort. In a later analysis, the rate of TCR association differed among HLA loci, with DRB1 alleles having the most associated TCRs and HLA-C alleles having the fewest. An earlier analysis of approximately 600 of the donors showed that most TCR beta V segments appeared in productive rearrangements either about 90% or about 30% of the time, which broadly matched IMGT annotations. The classifier was reported to diagnose cytomegalovirus status with high specificity and sensitivity in both the original cohort and the validation cohort. Because some donors lacked HLA typing at each locus, the association tests relied only on the typed subset. In vitro tests confirmed that a few of the cytomegalovirus-associated TCR beta chains recognize cytomegalovirus antigens. In this cohort, only TCR beta chains were sequenced, and detectable features were limited by the absence of alpha or paired-chain data. Immune exposure information for the cohort was limited to CMV serostatus. Because counts were too low, roughly 16 rarely observed V segments, including chromosome 9 orphons, were left out of the earlier analysis of about 620 of the donors. When HLA alleles, especially DR and DQ, strongly co-occurred, attributing TCR associations to individual alleles was difficult. The 87-base-pair reads could not distinguish some IMGT-functional V segments, including TRBV6-2 and TRBV6-3, so those segments were excluded. Presence/absence analyses assumed roughly uniform sequencing depth across donors, an assumption that may not hold. A later analysis reported that several top co-occurrence clusters appeared linked to parvovirus B19, influenza, CMV and Epstein-Barr virus. According to a later genetic analysis, donors in an Asian-associated ancestry cluster had fewer N-insertions in productive TCRs than the approximately 700-donor mean.

The cohort was made up of roughly 670 healthy bone marrow donors. Cohort members were all nominally healthy when sampled, although unrecorded immune exposures were likely present. The donor tested CMV seronegative and was one of the 352 seronegative cohort members. Every donor gave a peripheral blood sample, and the peripheral blood mononuclear cells from that sample were used for TCR beta sequencing. The Qiagen DNeasy Blood Extraction Kit was used to extract genomic DNA from the blood cell samples. Receptor libraries were prepared by the immunoSEQ multiplex PCR assay. The multiplex PCR relied on a mix of 60 forward primers for TCR Vbeta segments and 13 reverse primers for TCR Jbeta segments. Amplification of the CDR3 region of rearranged TCR beta genes was performed with a multiplex PCR assay on genomic DNA. On the Illumina HiSeq System, the amplified TCR beta libraries were sequenced as 87-base-pair reads. Turning to the authors' computational methods: In a later analysis, about 80 million unique TCR beta chains were counted across the roughly 610 repertoires, and roughly 11 million of these chains were shared by at least two donors. A nearest-neighbor algorithm error-corrected the raw reads and collapsed the reads into unique sequences, merging closely related sequences to remove PCR and sequencing errors. To assign V, D and J gene segments, CDR3 sequences were aligned to IMGT reference sequences. For a sequence to be retained, a match of at least six nucleotides was required to both a V gene segment and a J gene segment. A rearrangement counted as productive if the CDR3 had no stop codons and remained in frame with V and J, and every other rearrangement counted as non-productive. Following IMGT convention, CDR3 was defined as the stretch from the second conserved V-encoded cysteine up to the conserved J-encoded phenylalanine. Sequences without an unambiguous match to a single V gene segment were excluded from the earlier analysis of about 600 of the donors. In an earlier analysis of roughly 600 of the donors, a V segment was called functional when productive rearrangements were above 56.7%, and segregating when the standard deviation between donors exceeded 5%. A statistical classification framework was developed to diagnose cytomegalovirus status using the catalog of TCR beta chain sequences. In a later analysis, TCR nucleotide sequences were compared against IMGT/GENE-DB human TR gene sequences so that V and J genes could be assigned. In a later analysis, CDR3 sequences and most-parsimonious VDJ recombination scenarios were assigned using the TCRdist pipeline. In a later analysis, each TCR beta chain was defined by its CDR3 amino acid sequence together with its V-gene family, and reads lacking a unique V-gene family were excluded. To address suspected cross-contamination and a sequencing artifact, a later analysis removed roughly 580 highly shared, low-generation-probability nucleotide sequences. In a later analysis, a clonal expansion index for each public chain was calculated from normalized within-repertoire ranks of inferred template counts. In a later analysis, generation probabilities were computed with a VDJ recombination model fitted to out-of-frame rearrangements, and the resulting probabilities were checked against IGoR. Hypergeometric tests were used in a later analysis to score TCR-TCR, TCR-HLA and TCR-CMV co-occurrence, with a repertoire-size bias correction applied to the TCR pairs. A later analysis estimated false discovery rates by permuting HLA or CMV assignments 20 times. In a later analysis, co-occurring TCRs were grouped using DBSCAN, with TCRdist sequence similarity added in when clustering inside HLA-allele-positive subsets. For co-occurrence clustering, repertoires with fewer than 30,000 or more than 120,000 public chains were excluded, along with roughly 5 repertoires with anomalous nucleotide sharing. As stored in TCRdb, this immuneACCESS dataset retains in-frame rearrangements with V and J assigned. A fraction of the clones does not appear; measured against another copy, unresolved V genes explain less than half of the discrepancy, and the remainder lacks a known reason. V and J calls and clone size are copied from that table; D and trimming were computed from the DNA. The data table for this sample lists under 200,000 clones. The top ten clones comprise approximately 6.5% of the sample.

Of note for this clone: Its cognate antigen has yet to be identified.

V is pared back by 2 bases and J by 6 bases, with 11 bases lying between the germline termini. The cysteine opens and the phenylalanine closes a CDR3 of 13 amino acids. Just CDR3 DNA is preserved here, 39 bases in frame from base 1. Reading the germline V gene gives CDR1 SGDLS and CDR2 YYNGEE. The specimen sequenced was PBMCs. The V and J genes are TRBV9 and TRBJ1-2; TRBD1 might be the D gene, on 5 matching bases. This clonotype was obtained from a man aged 25 to 40 in good health and CMV-seronegative. The nucleotides are TGTGCCAGCAGCGTGGGCAGGGAGGATGGCTACACCTTC. Its product reads: CASSVGREDGYTF.